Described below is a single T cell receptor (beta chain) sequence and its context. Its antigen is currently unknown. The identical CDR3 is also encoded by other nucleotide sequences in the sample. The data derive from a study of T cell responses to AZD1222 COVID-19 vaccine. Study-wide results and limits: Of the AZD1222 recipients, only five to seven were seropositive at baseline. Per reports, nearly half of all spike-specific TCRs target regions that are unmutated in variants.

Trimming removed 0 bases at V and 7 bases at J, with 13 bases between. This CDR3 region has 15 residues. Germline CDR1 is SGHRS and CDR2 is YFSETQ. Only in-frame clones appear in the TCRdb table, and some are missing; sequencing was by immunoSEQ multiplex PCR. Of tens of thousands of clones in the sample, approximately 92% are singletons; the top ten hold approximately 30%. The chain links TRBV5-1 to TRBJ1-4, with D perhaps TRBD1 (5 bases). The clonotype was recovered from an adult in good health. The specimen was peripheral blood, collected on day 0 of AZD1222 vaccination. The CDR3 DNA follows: TGCGCCAGCAGCTTGGTAGGGCAGGGTGGTGAAAAACTGTTTTTT. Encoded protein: CASSLVGQGGEKLFF.